Listed below are T cell receptor beta chains from one sample, sequenced in a study of graft-versus-host responses after intestinal transplantation. These receptors' targets are unknown. Assay: immunoSEQ multiplex PCR; the TCRdb copy retains only in-frame clones and omits some. The data hold approximately 90,000 clones, with approximately 89% observed a single time. The specimen comprised unstimulated CD8+ T cells sorted from spleen or lymph node cells, sampled before transplant. The receptor set was obtained from a human donor who was the organ donor for an intestinal transplant. Each CDR3 is given with its conserved first and last residue. The D gene is left open where the match is weak. The size field is filled for only some rows; it gives once, few, many or a size class.

D gene	V gene	J gene	clone size	CDR3 protein	CDR3 DNA
-	TRBV7-2	TRBJ2-7	-	CASSLGWGSYEQYF	TGTGCCAGCAGCTTAGGGTGGGGGTCCTACGAGCAGTACTTC
TRBD1	TRBV6-1	TRBJ1-6	few	CASSGQGVGSPLHF	TGTGCCAGCAGCGGACAGGGTGTAGGTTCACCCCTCCACTTT
-	TRBV6-1	TRBJ2-6	few	CASSEAQGGANVLTF	TGTGCCAGCAGTGAAGCGCAGGGTGGGGCCAACGTCCTGACTTTC
-	TRBV4-1	TRBJ2-1	-	CASSHLTGTSYNEQFF	TGCGCCAGCAGCCACCTCACCGGGACTTCATACAATGAGCAGTTCTTC
-	TRBV5-5	TRBJ2-3	-	CASSLGFSVSTDTQYF	TGTGCCAGCAGCTTGGGATTTAGCGTCAGCACAGATACGCAGTATTTT
-	TRBV5-5	TRBJ2-1	-	CASSLSGLAHEQFF	TGTGCCAGCAGCTTGAGCGGCCTGGCGCATGAGCAGTTCTTC
-	TRBV6-1	TRBJ1-2	once	CASSVTSHYGYTF	TGTGCCAGCAGTGTCACATCCCACTATGGCTACACCTTC
-	TRBV5-1	TRBJ2-7	-	CASSSVDSYEQYF	TGCGCCAGCAGCTCCGTGGACAGCTACGAGCAGTACTTC
-	TRBV6-1	TRBJ1-2	-	CASSDGLYGYTF	TGTGCCAGCAGTGACGGTCTTTATGGCTACACCTTC
-	TRBV27	TRBJ1-2	-	CASSPLGAWSNYGYTF	TGTGCCAGCAGCCCTTTGGGGGCCTGGTCTAACTATGGCTACACCTTC
-	TRBV4-1	TRBJ1-2	-	CASSQTETAGWTF	TGCGCCAGCAGCCAAACGGAAACAGCAGGGTGGACCTTC
-	TRBV6-5	TRBJ1-1	-	CASSADWNTEAFF	TGTGCCAGCAGTGCTGATTGGAACACTGAAGCTTTCTTT
-	TRBV4-1	TRBJ2-3	once	CASSQGFSGTDTQYF	TGCGCCAGCAGCCAAGGTTTCAGTGGCACAGATACGCAGTATTTT
TRBD2	TRBV7-2	TRBJ2-3	-	CASSLGLAGPRMDF	TGTGCCAGCAGCTTAGGACTAGCGGGGCCCCGCATGGATTTT
-	TRBV19	TRBJ1-2	-	CASSMGSYTF	TGTGCCAGTAGTATGGGATCTTACACCTTC
-	TRBV11-2	TRBJ1-2	-	CASSFTFSGQVSSLYGYTF	TGTGCCAGCAGCTTTACCTTCTCGGGACAAGTTTCCTCCCTCTATGGCTACACCTTC
-	TRBV13	TRBJ2-5	-	CASSYRDSWETQYF	TGTGCCAGCAGCTACCGGGACTCCTGGGAGACCCAGTACTTC
TRBD2	TRBV4-1	TRBJ2-5	-	CASSQGVGREGQETQYF	TGCGCCAGCAGCCAAGGGGTAGGGCGGGAGGGCCAAGAGACCCAGTACTTC
-	TRBV28	TRBJ1-2	-	CASSFSGDPYGYTF	TGTGCCAGCAGTTTTTCGGGGGACCCCTATGGCTACACCTTC
TRBD2	TRBV7-3	TRBJ2-1	-	CASSLTGSLGTKYNEQFF	TGTGCCAGCAGCTTAACGGGGTCATTAGGGACTAAATACAATGAGCAGTTCTTC
-	TRBV18	TRBJ2-1	-	CASSLQPEGLSYNEQFF	TGTGCCAGCTCACTGCAGCCGGAGGGGCTCTCCTACAATGAGCAGTTCTTC
-	TRBV2	TRBJ2-2	-	CASGTPTGELFF	TGTGCCAGTGGGACACCCACCGGGGAGCTGTTTTTT
-	TRBV6-5	TRBJ1-4	-	CASSVRATNEKLFF	TGTGCCAGCAGTGTAAGGGCAACTAATGAAAAACTGTTTTTT
TRBD1	TRBV5-1	TRBJ1-2	-	CASSLEPRQGLRPNGYTF	TGCGCCAGCAGCTTGGAGCCGAGACAGGGCTTGCGGCCCAATGGCTACACCTTC
-	TRBV19	TRBJ1-5	-	CASSSGGYLGVQPQHF	TGTGCCAGTAGTAGCGGGGGGTATTTGGGTGTTCAGCCCCAGCATTTT
-	TRBV9	TRBJ1-5	-	CASSVSGVGNQPQHF	TGTGCCAGCAGCGTTTCAGGGGTGGGCAATCAGCCCCAGCATTTT
TRBD1	TRBV19	TRBJ1-1	-	CASSSLRRGGDTEAFF	TGTGCCAGTAGTTCACTGCGTAGAGGGGGCGACACTGAAGCTTTCTTT
-	TRBV27	TRBJ1-5	-	CASSLYGVYQPQHF	TGTGCCAGCAGTTTATATGGGGTATATCAGCCCCAGCATTTT
-	TRBV19	TRBJ1-3	-	CASTPLWGSGNTIYF	TGTGCCAGTACCCCCCTGTGGGGCTCTGGAAACACCATATATTTT